These 16 T cell receptor beta chains originate from one sample sequenced in a study of memory CD8 T cells in hepatitis C reinfection. Sequencing used immunoSEQ multiplex PCR; TCRdb keeps in-frame clones, though not all of them. The sample has approximately 52,000 clones, around nine tenths seen once. Time point in this sample: pre-reinfection, 55 to 20 weeks before reinfection detection. No in vitro expansion preceded TCR sequencing of the sorted cells. The sequenced sample consisted of naive CD8+ T cells sorted from blood. All receptors derive from a man aged 18 to 29 with hepatitis C virus infection.

The chain employs TRBV19 and TRBJ1-5; the D gene is possibly TRBD1 (5 bases). This CDR3 is built from 13 residues. Germline V lookup: CDR1 LNHDA, CDR2 SQIVND (reference sequence). V was clipped by 3 bases and J by 7 bases, with 10 bases between them. The CDR3 sequence is CASSMGGIQPQHF. The CDR3 bases are TGTGCCAGTAGTATGGGGGGAATCCAGCCCCAGCATTTT.

The chain employs TRBV9 and TRBJ1-6; 10 positions agree with TRBD1. CDR3 length: 14 residues. CDR1 SGDLS and CDR2 YYNGEE come from the germline V gene. The V gene end was trimmed by 4 bases and the J gene end by 8 bases; junction bases not matched to a gene: 3. Here the CDR3 DNA reads TGTGCCAGCAGCTCCGGGACAGGGGATTCACCCCTCCACTTT. Translation gives CASSSGTGDSPLHF.

This chain joins TRBV28 and TRBJ1-4; TRBD1 is a possible D gene (6 bases). Germline V gene lookup returns CDR1 MDHEN and CDR2 SYDVKM. V gave up 10 bases and J gave up 0 bases, with 12 bases separating them. CDR3 length equals 14 residues. CDR3 region: CATQGPTTNEKLFF. DNA for the CDR3: TGTGCCACCCAGGGGCCTACAACTAATGAAAAACTGTTTTTT.

This rearrangement joins TRBV6-5 to TRBJ2-3; TRBD2 agrees at 9 bases. The CDR3 consists of 16 residues. The V and J ends lost 2 bases and 2 bases, in that order; junction bases with no gene match: 5. Per germline, CDR1 MNHEY and CDR2 SVGAGI. The CDR3 sequence is CASSYSLAGNTDTQYF. The CDR3 nucleotides are TGTGCCAGCAGTTACAGTCTAGCGGGGAACACAGATACGCAGTATTTT.

V gene TRBV25-1 combines with J gene TRBJ2-5; 12 nucleotides agree with TRBD1. The CDR3 runs to 15 residues. V gave up 8 bases and J gave up 5 bases; unmatched junction bases: 9. Germline-derived CDR1 and CDR2 are MGHDK and SYGVNS. DNA for the CDR3: TGTGCCAGCGGACCCCGGGACAGGGGGCTGGAGACCCAGTACTTC. This gives the protein CASGPRDRGLETQYF.

CDR3 region: CASSVPSGRAAEQFF. DNA for the CDR3: TGTGCCAGCAGCGTACCTAGCGGGAGGGCCGCTGAGCAGTTCTTC. The chain recombines TRBV7-2 with TRBJ2-1; 12 positions match TRBD2. The V and J ends lost 5 bases and 9 bases, in that order; junction bases with no gene match: 8. The CDR3 totals 15 residues. CDR1 and CDR2 (germline): SGHTA, FQGNSA. Full variable domain (missing parts from reference TRBV7-2 and TRBJ2-1): GAGVSQSPSNKVTEKGKDVELRCDPISGHTALYWYRQSLGQGLEFLIYFQGNSAPDKSGLPSDRFSAERTGGSVSTLTIQRTQQEDSAVYLCASSVPSGRAAEQFFGPGTRLTVL.

The rearrangement joins TRBV28 to TRBJ2-3; 9 bases map to TRBD2. V lost 1 base, J lost 3 bases, and 5 bases stayed unmatched. Germline-derived CDR1 and CDR2 are MDHEN and SYDVKM. The CDR3 has 16 residues. The CDR3: CASSLLAGGPTDTQYF. The CDR3 DNA is TGTGCCAGCAGTTTATTGGCGGGAGGGCCGACAGATACGCAGTATTTT.

The chain couples TRBV19 to TRBJ1-1; the D is unclear. V was shortened by 2 bases and J by 0 bases, with 7 bases between the two germline ends. The CDR3 loop spans 14 amino acids. The germline CDR1 and CDR2 sequences are LNHDA and SQIVND (reference sequence). The CDR3 region is CASSIPSLNTEAFF. The DNA of the CDR3 is TGTGCCAGTAGTATACCGAGTCTGAACACTGAAGCTTTCTTT.

This clone appeared a single time. The chain uses TRBV7-6 and TRBJ2-1; D remains unclear. Germline V lookup: CDR1 SGHVS, CDR2 FNYEAQ. The CDR3 covers 14 residues. V lost 1 base, J lost 9 bases, and 13 bases lay in between. The CDR3 DNA sequence: TGTGCCAGCAGCTTAGTCGCCAACTCGGGTGAGCAGTTCTTC. It yields the protein CASSLVANSGEQFF. Using reference TRBV7-6 and TRBJ2-1 for the parts outside the CDR3, the full variable domain is GAGVSQSPRYKVTKRGQDVALRCDPISGHVSLYWYRQALGQGPEFLTYFNYEAQQDKSGLPNDRFSAERPEGSISTLTIQRTEQRDSAMYRCASSLVANSGEQFFGPGTRLTVL.

The V gene is TRBV29-1, the J gene TRBJ1-1; no firm D call. Trimming removed 1 base at V and 1 base at J, with 7 bases between. The CDR3 has 13 amino acids. Germline V gene sequence: CDR1 SQVTM, CDR2 ANQGSEA. DNA of the CDR3: TGCAGCGTTGAAGCCCAGAAGAACACTGAAGCTTTCTTT. Residues: CSVEAQKNTEAFF.

V gene TRBV19 combines with J gene TRBJ2-1; tentatively, D is TRBD1 (6 bases). The ends were cut back, 7 bases at V and 4 bases at J, with 17 bases in the middle. Germline loops: CDR1 LNHDA, CDR2 SQIVND (reference sequence). The CDR3 has 15 residues. The CDR3 DNA sequence: TGTGCCAGTACCTTCTCCGGACAGATTTACAATGAGCAGTTCTTC. It yields the protein CASTFSGQIYNEQFF.

CDR3 region: CASSLSGGNSNEQFF. In nucleotides, the CDR3 is TGTGCCAGCAGTTTATCCGGCGGGAATTCCAATGAGCAGTTCTTC. This chain connects TRBV27 to TRBJ2-1, with D possibly TRBD2 on 6 matching bases. CDR1 MNHEY and CDR2 SMNVEV come from the germline V gene (reference sequence). The CDR3 extends over 15 amino acids. Trimming shortened V by 0 bases and J by 6 bases, and 12 bases separated the two germline ends.

This clone was seen a handful of times. This rearrangement joins TRBV6-1 to TRBJ1-5; D may be TRBD1 (6 bases). Germline loops: CDR1 MNHNS, CDR2 SASEGT. Trimming shortened V by 4 bases and J by 2 bases, and 18 bases separated the two germline ends. The CDR3 covers 17 residues. The CDR3 region is CASSGRGSRGGNQPQHF. The CDR3 DNA follows: TGTGCCAGCAGTGGCAGGGGATCGCGAGGGGGCAATCAGCCCCAGCATTTT.

This clone was seen a single time. This chain connects TRBV2 to TRBJ1-2; tentative D call: TRBD1 (6 bases). Deletions cut 7 bases from V and 7 bases from J, with 16 bases between. This CDR3 has 13 amino acids. Germline V gene lookup returns CDR1 SNHLY and CDR2 FYNNEI. Here the CDR3 DNA reads TGTGCCAGCATGGGGGCCCCCGTTGGTGGCTACACCTTC. Its translation: CASMGAPVGGYTF.

The chain is built from TRBV4-1 and TRBJ1-1; the D gene is possibly TRBD1 (6 bases). Germline V gene data show CDR1 as MGHRA and CDR2 as YSYEKL. The CDR3 sequence is 13 residues long. Deletions cut 4 bases from V and 1 base from J, with 7 bases between. CDR3 nucleotide sequence: TGCGCCAGCAGCCCGGGACAGAACACTGAAGCTTTCTTT. It yields the protein CASSPGQNTEAFF.

CDR3 sequence reads: CASSDSNQGSDTQYF. CDR3 in DNA: TGTGCCAGCAGTGACTCGAATCAGGGCTCAGATACGCAGTATTTT. The chain has TRBV6-4 and TRBJ2-3, with D perhaps TRBD1 (5 bases). This CDR3 is built from 15 residues. With 0 bases removed from V and 4 bases from J, the gap between germline ends came to 11 bases. Germline lookup yields CDR1 MRHNA and CDR2 SNTAGT.